A single sample is the source of the 17 T cell receptor beta chains below, sequenced in a study of T cells in Graves' hyperthyroidism and ophthalmopathy. TCR beta CDR3 regions were amplified from RNA transcripts. The primer set for the first-round RT-PCR of the TCR CDR3 was HTBI. From the multiplex PCR reads, TCRdb called clonotypes with MiXCR, one entry per CDR3 protein. The profile covers about 510,000 distinct CDR3 sequences, with 12% to 15% appearing a single time and roughly 14% taken by the ten largest. What was sequenced was blood. The receptors were sampled from a woman aged 35 to 49 with Graves' hyperthyroidism.

Concerning this clonotype: A much larger clone lies a single base off, so this may be a read error. The V gene is TRBV6-5, the J gene TRBJ2-7; D is ambiguous. The CDR3 is 13 residues long. In germline, CDR1 is MNHEY, CDR2 SVGAGI. The CDR3 region is CASSYSKGYDQYF. The CDR3 DNA reads TGTGCCAGCAGTTACTCGAAGGGATACGACCAGTACTTC.

This clonotype was recorded at least ten times. The chain carries TRBV20-1 and TRBJ1-2, with D hard to call. Germline V CDR1 and CDR2: DFQATT, SNEGSKA (reference sequence). CDR3 length equals 12 residues. CDR3 sequence: CSSSRSVYGYTF. In DNA, the CDR3 is TGCAGCTCATCAAGATCCGTCTATGGCTACACCTTC.

This clonotype was seen at least ten times. This chain links TRBV6-1 with TRBJ2-7; D possibly corresponds to TRBD1 (6 bases). The CDR3 has 16 residues. CDR1 and CDR2 from the germline V gene are MNHNS and SASEGT. Trimming took 0 bases from V and 3 from J, leaving 15 bases between them. The CDR3 loop reads CASSEAWSGEFYEQYF. CDR3 DNA: TGTGCCAGCAGTGAAGCGTGGTCAGGGGAATTCTACGAGCAGTACTTC.

This clonotype showed up many times. V gene TRBV7-9 combines with J gene TRBJ2-7, with 16 bases identical to TRBD2. In germline, CDR1 is SEHNR, CDR2 FQNEAQ (reference sequence). With V trimmed by 4 bases and J by 7 bases, 7 bases remained unmatched. The length of the CDR3 is 16 residues. The CDR3 DNA is TGTGCCAGCAGCTGGGGACTAGCGGGAGGGCCCAGAGAGCAGTACTTC. It yields the protein CASSWGLAGGPREQYF.

This clonotype showed up many times. The chain uses TRBV7-3 and TRBJ2-7; 8 nucleotides match TRBD2. Germline trimming cut 5 bases from V and 2 bases from J; bases unmatched to any gene: 8. The CDR3 runs to 15 residues. Germline lookup yields CDR1 SGHTA and CDR2 FQGTGA. CDR3 amino acids: CASSPRLAQTYEQYF. The CDR3 DNA is TGTGCCAGCAGCCCTCGACTAGCGCAAACCTACGAGCAGTACTTC.

This clonotype was seen many times. This sequence joins TRBV2 and TRBJ1-5, with D tentatively TRBD1 (5 bases). In germline, CDR1 is SNHLY, CDR2 FYNNEI. The germline V and J ends were trimmed by 4 bases and 0 bases, with 16 bases remaining between them. The CDR3 covers 17 residues. CDR3 DNA: TGTGCCAGCAGTGCCGCAGGGAGCCGATATAGCAATCAGCCCCAGCATTTT. Its protein product is CASSAAGSRYSNQPQHF.

This clonotype has a handful of counts. The chain is built from TRBV15 and TRBJ2-1; TRBD2 agrees at 8 bases. The CDR3 is 17 residues long. V was clipped by 2 bases and J by 5 bases; unmatched bases: 11. Germline V gives CDR1 LNHNV, CDR2 YYDKDF (reference sequence). The CDR3 loop is CATSRQVSAGGNNEQFF. The CDR3, as DNA: TGTGCCACCAGCAGACAAGTATCGGCGGGGGGAAACAATGAGCAGTTCTTC.

This clonotype was seen only a few times. V gene TRBV6-1 combines with J gene TRBJ1-2, with D unresolved. This CDR3 is built from 11 residues. Germline CDR1 is MNHNS and CDR2 is SASEGT. Trimming left V 2 bases short and J 8 bases short, with 6 bases between. CDR3 coding DNA: TGTGCCAGCAGTGAATGGGAGGGCTACACCTTC. This codes for CASSEWEGYTF.

This clonotype was found many times. The rearrangement uses TRBV20-1 and TRBJ2-7, with D perhaps matching TRBD2 (6 bases). V gave up 3 bases and J gave up 0 bases, with 18 bases separating them. The CDR3 is 16 amino acids. Per the germline V gene, CDR1 is DFQATT and CDR2 is SNEGSKA (reference sequence). The CDR3 DNA sequence: TGCAGTGCTAGTGGCTTCGGGAGCCATGACTCCTACGAGCAGTACTTC. Protein product: CSASGFGSHDSYEQYF.

The genes are TRBV20-1 and TRBJ2-5; 7 bases agree with TRBD1. V lost 6 bases and J lost 5; bases outside the gene matches: 6. Germline-derived CDR1 and CDR2 are DFQATT and SNEGSKA (reference sequence). The CDR3 has 12 residues. CDR3 DNA sequence: TGCAGTGCGGACAGGTTCGGGGAGACCCAGTACTTC. This gives the protein CSADRFGETQYF.

This clonotype came up many times. V gene TRBV30 combines with J gene TRBJ2-7; D gene ambiguous. The CDR3 consists of 12 residues. Germline lookup yields CDR1 GTSNPN and CDR2 SVGIG (reference sequence). V was cut by 4 bases and J by 0 bases, with 7 bases left in between. CDR3 in amino acids: CAWMSSSYEQYF. The CDR3 DNA reads TGTGCCTGGATGTCTAGCTCCTACGAGCAGTACTTC.

This clonotype has at least ten counts. The chain has TRBV7-2 and TRBJ1-3; D is perhaps TRBD1 (5 bases). The CDR3 runs 16 residues. The ends were cut back, 6 bases at V and 1 base at J, with 16 bases in the middle. Germline loops: CDR1 SGHTA, CDR2 FQGNSA. The CDR3 here is CASSLSGTYSGNTIYF. The CDR3 bases are TGTGCCAGCAGTCTTAGCGGGACGTATTCTGGAAACACCATATATTTT.

This clonotype has ten or more counts. The chain recombines TRBV7-9 with TRBJ2-7; 14 nucleotides line up with TRBD2. V dropped 6 bases and J dropped 3; count of bases not matched to a gene: 10. CDR3 size: 17 residues. Germline V gene data show CDR1 as SEHNR and CDR2 as FQNEAQ (reference sequence). The CDR3 spells CASSQGLAGAPYYEQYF. CDR3 DNA: TGTGCCAGCAGTCAGGGACTAGCGGGGGCCCCGTACTACGAGCAGTACTTC.

The sample holds many counts of this clonotype. This chain uses TRBV12-3 or TRBV12-4 with TRBJ2-1, with a possible D match to TRBD2 (5 bases). This CDR3 has 14 residues. V was clipped by 6 bases and J by 8 bases, with 17 bases between them. This CDR3 is CASRATSSRDEQFF. DNA of the CDR3: TGTGCCAGCAGAGCCACCTCCTCGAGGGATGAGCAGTTCTTC.

The chain combines TRBV13 with TRBJ2-2; TRBD1 matches at 8 bases. The CDR3 extends over 15 amino acids. CDR1 is PRHDT, CDR2 FYEKMQ, per germline (reference sequence). V lost 6 bases, J lost 4 bases, and 7 bases stayed unmatched. The CDR3 protein is CASSPRDRSTGELFF. CDR3 bases: TGTGCCAGCAGTCCCCGGGACAGGAGCACCGGGGAGCTGTTTTTT.

This chain connects TRBV19 to TRBJ1-1; D possibly corresponds to TRBD1 (5 bases). V was clipped by 1 base and J by 8 bases, with 11 bases between them. This CDR3 contains 13 residues. From germline, CDR1 is LNHDA and CDR2 SQIVND (reference sequence). CDR3 coding DNA: TGTGCCAGTAGTATAGGACAGTCACGGGAAGCTTTCTTT. Protein sequence: CASSIGQSREAFF.

The chain employs TRBV20-1 and TRBJ1-5; unclear D gene. Between the trimmed V and J ends, which lost 6 bases and 1 base, there was a span of 16 bases. Germline-derived CDR1 and CDR2 are DFQATT and SNEGSKA (reference sequence). The CDR3 has 15 residues. DNA for the CDR3: TGCAGTGCCCCCCACGAGGGATTGAGCAATCAGCCCCAGCATTTT. Protein product: CSAPHEGLSNQPQHF.